What follows describes a single TCR beta chain. The length of the CDR3 is 14 residues. CDR1 SGDLS and CDR2 YYNGEE come from the germline V gene. V gave up 3 bases and J gave up 4 bases, with 12 bases separating them. This entry comes from a study of blood T cell repertoires in COVID-19. Study-wide context: The United States, Italy and Spain were the sources of the acute and convalescent COVID-19 samples.

All enrollees were about 18 to 95 years old and from 25 or so US areas. Contact with a PCR-confirmed or clinician-diagnosed COVID-19 case occurred within 2 weeks of entry. Original handling: Reference gene primer amplification gave estimated nucleated cell counts. The protocol was immunoSEQ multiplex PCR, while the TCRdb copy is restricted to in-frame clones and leaves out a portion. V, J and clone size were drawn from that table, and D and trimming were deduced from the DNA. The repertoire consists of approximately 200,000 clones, with 65% to 90% occurring once and the leading ten covering more than 4%.

This chain links TRBV9 with TRBJ2-3; the D gene is possibly TRBD1 (6 bases). Source material: PBMCs or T cells enriched from blood (not recorded which). The sequence was obtained from a woman aged 25 to 39 who had been exposed to COVID-19. DNA of the CDR3: TGTGCCAGCAGCGCCTACAGGGATTCAGATACGCAGTATTTT. Its translation is CASSAYRDSDTQYF.